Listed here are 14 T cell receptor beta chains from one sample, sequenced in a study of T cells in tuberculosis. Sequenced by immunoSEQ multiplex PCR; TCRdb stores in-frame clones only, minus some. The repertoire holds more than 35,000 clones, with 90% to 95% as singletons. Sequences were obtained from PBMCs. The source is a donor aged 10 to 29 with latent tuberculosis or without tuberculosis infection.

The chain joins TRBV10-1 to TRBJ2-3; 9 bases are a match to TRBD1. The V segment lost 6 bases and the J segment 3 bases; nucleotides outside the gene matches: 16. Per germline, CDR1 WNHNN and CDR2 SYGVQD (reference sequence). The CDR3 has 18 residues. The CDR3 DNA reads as TGCGCCAGCAGCGGATCTCGGACAGGGGAACTTGGGACAGATACGCAGTATTTT. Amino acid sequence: CASSGSRTGELGTDTQYF.

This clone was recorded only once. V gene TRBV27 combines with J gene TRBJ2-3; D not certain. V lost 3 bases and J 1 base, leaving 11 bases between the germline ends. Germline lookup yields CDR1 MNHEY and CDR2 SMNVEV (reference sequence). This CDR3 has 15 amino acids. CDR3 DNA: TGTGCCAGCAGTTTCCTCCCCCTCGGCACAGATACGCAGTATTTT. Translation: CASSFLPLGTDTQYF.

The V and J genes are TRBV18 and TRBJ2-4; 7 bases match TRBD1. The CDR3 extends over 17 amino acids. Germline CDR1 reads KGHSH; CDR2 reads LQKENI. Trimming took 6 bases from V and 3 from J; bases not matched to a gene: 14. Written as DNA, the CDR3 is TGTGCCAGCTCTTCCTTGGGCCCCGGGACAGACAAAAACATTCAGTACTTC. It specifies CASSSLGPGTDKNIQYF.

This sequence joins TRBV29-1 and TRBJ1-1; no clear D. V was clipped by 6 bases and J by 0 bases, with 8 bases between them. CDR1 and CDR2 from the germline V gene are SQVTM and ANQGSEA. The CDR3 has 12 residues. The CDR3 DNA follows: TGCAGCGTCCTAGTGATGAACACTGAAGCTTTCTTT. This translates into CSVLVMNTEAFF.

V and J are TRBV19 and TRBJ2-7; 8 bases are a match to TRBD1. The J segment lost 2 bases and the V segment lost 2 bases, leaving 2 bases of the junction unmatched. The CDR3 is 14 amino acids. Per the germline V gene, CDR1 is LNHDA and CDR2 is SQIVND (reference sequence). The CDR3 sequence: CASSITGGTYEQYF. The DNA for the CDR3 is TGTGCCAGTAGTATAACAGGGGGAACCTACGAGCAGTACTTC. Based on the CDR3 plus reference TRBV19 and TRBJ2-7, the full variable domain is DGGITQSPKYLFRKEGQNVTLSCEQNLNHDAMYWYRQDPGQGLRLIYYSQIVNDFQKGDIAEGYSVSREKKESFPLTVTSAQKNPTAFYLCASSITGGTYEQYFGPGTRLTVT.

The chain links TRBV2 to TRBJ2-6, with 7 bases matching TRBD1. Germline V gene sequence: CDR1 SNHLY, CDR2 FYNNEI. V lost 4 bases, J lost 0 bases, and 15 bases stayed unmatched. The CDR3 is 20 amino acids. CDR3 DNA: TGTGCCAGCAGTGTGGGACAGAGAATTGCCCTAGTCTCTGGGGCCAACGTCCTGACTTTC. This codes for CASSVGQRIALVSGANVLTF.

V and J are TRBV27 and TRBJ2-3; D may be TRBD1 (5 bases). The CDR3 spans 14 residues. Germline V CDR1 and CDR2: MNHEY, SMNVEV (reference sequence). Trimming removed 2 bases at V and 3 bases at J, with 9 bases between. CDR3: CASSLLQGTDTQYF. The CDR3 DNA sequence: TGTGCCAGCAGTTTACTGCAGGGAACAGATACGCAGTATTTT.

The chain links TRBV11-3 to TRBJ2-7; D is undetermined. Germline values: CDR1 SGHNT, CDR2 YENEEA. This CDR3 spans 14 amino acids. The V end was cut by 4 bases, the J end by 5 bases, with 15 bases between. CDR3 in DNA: TGTGCCAGCAGCTACCACGGGTTCAATAACGAGCAGTACTTC. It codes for CASSYHGFNNEQYF.

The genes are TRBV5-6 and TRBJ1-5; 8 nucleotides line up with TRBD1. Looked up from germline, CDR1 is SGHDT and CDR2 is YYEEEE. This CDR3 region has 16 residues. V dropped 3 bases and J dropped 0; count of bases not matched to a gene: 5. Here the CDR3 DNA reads TGTGCCAGCAGCTCGGGGACAGGAGTTAGCAATCAGCCCCAGCATTTT. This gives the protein CASSSGTGVSNQPQHF.

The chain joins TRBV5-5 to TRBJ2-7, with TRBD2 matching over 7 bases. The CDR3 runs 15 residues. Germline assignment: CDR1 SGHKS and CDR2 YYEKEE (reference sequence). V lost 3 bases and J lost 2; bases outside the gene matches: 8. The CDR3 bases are TGTGCCAGCAGCTGGGGAGGGACGGGGGCCTACGAGCAGTACTTC. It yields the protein CASSWGGTGAYEQYF.

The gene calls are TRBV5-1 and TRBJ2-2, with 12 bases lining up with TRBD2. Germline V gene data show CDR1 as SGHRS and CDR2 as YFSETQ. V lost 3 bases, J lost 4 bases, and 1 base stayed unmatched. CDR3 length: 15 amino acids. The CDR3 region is CASSSSGRGTGELFF. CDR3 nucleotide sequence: TGCGCCAGCAGCTCTAGCGGGAGGGGCACCGGGGAGCTGTTTTTT.

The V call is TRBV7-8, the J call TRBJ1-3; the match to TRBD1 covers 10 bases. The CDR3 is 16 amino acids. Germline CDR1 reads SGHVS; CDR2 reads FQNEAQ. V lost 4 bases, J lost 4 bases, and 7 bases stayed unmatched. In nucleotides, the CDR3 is TGTGCCAGCAGCTCGCGACAGGGGGCGAGGGGAAACACCATATATTTT. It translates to CASSSRQGARGNTIYF.

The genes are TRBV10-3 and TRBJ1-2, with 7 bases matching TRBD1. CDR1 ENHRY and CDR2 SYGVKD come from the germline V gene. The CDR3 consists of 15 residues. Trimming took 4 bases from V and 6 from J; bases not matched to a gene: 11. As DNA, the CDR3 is TGTGCCATCAGTGTCAGACAGGGAGCGATCAATGGCTACACCTTC. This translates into CAISVRQGAINGYTF.

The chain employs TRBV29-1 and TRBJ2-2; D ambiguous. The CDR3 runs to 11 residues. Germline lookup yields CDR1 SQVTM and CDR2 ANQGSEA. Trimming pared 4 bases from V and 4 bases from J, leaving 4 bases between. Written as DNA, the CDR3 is TGCAGCGTTGTCGGCACCGGGGAGCTGTTTTTT. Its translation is CSVVGTGELFF.